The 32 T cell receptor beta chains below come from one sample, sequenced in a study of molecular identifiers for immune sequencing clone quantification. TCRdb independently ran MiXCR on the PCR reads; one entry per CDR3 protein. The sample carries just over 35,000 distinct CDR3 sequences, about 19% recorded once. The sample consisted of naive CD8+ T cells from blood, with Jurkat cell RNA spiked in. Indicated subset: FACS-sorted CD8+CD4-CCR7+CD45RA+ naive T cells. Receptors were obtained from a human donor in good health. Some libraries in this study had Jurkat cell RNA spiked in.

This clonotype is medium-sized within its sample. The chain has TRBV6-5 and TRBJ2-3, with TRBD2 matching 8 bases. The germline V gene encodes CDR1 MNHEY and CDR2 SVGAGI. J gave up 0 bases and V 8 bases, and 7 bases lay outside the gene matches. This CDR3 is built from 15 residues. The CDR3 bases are TGTGCCAGCCGAGAATCTAGCGGGAGCACAGATACGCAGTATTTT. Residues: CASRESSGSTDTQYF.

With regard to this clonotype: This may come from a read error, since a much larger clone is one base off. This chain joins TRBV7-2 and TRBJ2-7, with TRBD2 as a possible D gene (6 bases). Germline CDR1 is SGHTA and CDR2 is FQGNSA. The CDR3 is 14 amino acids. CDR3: CASSLSSGGSEKYF. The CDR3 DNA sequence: TGTGCCAGCAGCTTGTCGTCAGGAGGGTCCGAGAAGTACTTC.

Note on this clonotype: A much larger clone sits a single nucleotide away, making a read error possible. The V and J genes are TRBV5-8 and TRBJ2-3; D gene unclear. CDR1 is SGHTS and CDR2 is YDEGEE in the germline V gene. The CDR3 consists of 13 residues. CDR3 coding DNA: TGTGCCAGCAGGGAGAGAAGCACATATACGCAGTATTTT. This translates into CASRERSTYTQYF.

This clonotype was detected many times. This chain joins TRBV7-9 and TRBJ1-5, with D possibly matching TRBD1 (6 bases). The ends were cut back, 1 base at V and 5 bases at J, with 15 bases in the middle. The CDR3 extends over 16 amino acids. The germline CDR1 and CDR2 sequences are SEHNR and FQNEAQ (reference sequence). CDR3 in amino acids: CASSLGTAGVDQPQHF. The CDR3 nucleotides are TGTGCCAGCAGCTTAGGTACGGCAGGGGTCGATCAGCCCCAGCATTTT.

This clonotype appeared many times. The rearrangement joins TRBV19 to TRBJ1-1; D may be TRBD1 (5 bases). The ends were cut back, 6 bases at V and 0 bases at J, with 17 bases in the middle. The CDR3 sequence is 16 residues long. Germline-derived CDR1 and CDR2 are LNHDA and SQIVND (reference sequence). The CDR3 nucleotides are TGTGCCAGTAGCCTCAAGTCCTGGGACGTGAACACTGAAGCTTTCTTT. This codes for CASSLKSWDVNTEAFF.

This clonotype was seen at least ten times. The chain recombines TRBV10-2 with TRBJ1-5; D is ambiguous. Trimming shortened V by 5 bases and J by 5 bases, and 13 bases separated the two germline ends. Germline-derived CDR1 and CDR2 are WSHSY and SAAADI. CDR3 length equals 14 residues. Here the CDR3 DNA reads TGCGCCAGCAGTTCTATAGCTGGCGATCAGCCCCAGCATTTT. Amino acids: CASSSIAGDQPQHF.

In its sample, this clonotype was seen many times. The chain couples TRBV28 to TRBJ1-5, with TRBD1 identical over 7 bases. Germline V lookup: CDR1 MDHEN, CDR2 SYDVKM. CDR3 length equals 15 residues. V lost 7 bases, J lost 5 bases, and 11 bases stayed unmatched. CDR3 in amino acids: CASNSPEQGDQPQHF. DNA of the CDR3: TGTGCCAGCAACTCCCCAGAGCAGGGGGATCAGCCCCAGCATTTT.

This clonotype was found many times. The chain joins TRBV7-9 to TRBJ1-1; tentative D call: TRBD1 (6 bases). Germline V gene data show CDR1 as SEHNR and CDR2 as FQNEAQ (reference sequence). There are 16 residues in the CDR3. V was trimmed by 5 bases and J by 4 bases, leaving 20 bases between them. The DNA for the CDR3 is TGTGCCAGCAGCCCAAAGGTCACAGGGAGCCTCACTGAAGCTTTCTTT. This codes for CASSPKVTGSLTEAFF.

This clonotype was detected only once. Written as DNA, the CDR3 is TGTGCTAGTGGTCTAACTAGTAACGGGCAGTACTTC. Amino acids: CASGLTSNGQYF. The chain links TRBV12-5 to TRBJ2-7, with D tentatively TRBD2 (5 bases). Germline CDR1 reads LGHNT; CDR2 reads FRNRAP. The germline V and J ends were trimmed by 5 bases and 9 bases, with 14 bases remaining between them. The CDR3 extends over 12 amino acids. The full variable domain, completed using reference TRBV12-5 and TRBJ2-7, is DARVTQTPRHKVTEMGQEVTMRCQPILGHNTVFWYRQTMMQGLELLAYFRNRAPLDDSGMPKDRFSAEMPDATLATLKIQPSEPRDSAVYFCASGLTSNGQYFGPGTRLTVT.

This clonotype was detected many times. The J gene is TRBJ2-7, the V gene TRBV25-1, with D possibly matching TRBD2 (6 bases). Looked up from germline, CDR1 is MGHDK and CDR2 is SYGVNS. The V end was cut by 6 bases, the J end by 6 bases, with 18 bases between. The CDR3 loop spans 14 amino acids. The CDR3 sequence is CASSGPGVLSEQYF. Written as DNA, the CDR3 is TGTGCCAGCAGCGGTCCGGGGGTCCTAAGCGAGCAGTACTTC.

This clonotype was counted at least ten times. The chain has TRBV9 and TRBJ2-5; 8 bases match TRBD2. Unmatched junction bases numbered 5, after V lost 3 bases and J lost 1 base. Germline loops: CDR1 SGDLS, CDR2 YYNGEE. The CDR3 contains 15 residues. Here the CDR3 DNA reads TGTGCCAGCAGCGAGGGCGGGGGGTTCCAAGAGACCCAGTACTTC. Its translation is CASSEGGGFQETQYF.

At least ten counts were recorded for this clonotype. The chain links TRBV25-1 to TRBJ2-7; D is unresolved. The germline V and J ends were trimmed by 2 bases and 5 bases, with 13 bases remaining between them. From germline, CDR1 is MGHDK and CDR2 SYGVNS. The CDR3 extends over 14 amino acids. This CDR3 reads CASSENVAANEQYF. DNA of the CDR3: TGTGCCAGCAGTGAAAATGTTGCAGCCAACGAGCAGTACTTC.

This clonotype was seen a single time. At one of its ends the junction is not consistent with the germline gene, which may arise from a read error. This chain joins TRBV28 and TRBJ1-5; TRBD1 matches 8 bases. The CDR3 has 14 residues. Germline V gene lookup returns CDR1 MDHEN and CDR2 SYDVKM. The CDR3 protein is CASSIGQGNRPQHF. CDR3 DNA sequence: TGTGCCAGCAGTATAGGACAGGGCAATCGGCCCCAGCATTTC.

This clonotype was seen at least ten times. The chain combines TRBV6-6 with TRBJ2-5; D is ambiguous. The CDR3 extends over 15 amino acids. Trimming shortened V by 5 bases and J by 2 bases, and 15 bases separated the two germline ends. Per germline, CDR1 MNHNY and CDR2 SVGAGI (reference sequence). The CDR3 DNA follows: TGTGCCAGCAGTCCCCGAGTAGCTAGTCAAGAGACCCAGTACTTC. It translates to CASSPRVASQETQYF.

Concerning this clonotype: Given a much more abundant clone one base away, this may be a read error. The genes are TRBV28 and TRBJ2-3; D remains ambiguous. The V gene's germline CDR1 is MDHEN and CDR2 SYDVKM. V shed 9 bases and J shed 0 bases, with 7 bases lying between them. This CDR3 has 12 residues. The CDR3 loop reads CASVGSTDTQYF. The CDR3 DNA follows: TGTGCCAGTGTGGGAAGCACAGATACGCAGTATTTT.

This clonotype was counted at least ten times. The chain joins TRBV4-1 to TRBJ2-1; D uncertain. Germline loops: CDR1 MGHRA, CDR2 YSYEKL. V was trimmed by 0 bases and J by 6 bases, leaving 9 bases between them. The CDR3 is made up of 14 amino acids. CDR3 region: CASSQDPGGNEQFF. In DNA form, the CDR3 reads TGCGCCAGCAGCCAAGATCCGGGCGGCAATGAGCAGTTCTTC.

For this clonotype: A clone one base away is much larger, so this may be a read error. CDR3 in DNA: TGTGCCAGCAGTGCCACTAGTCAATCAGATACGCAGTATTTT. Translated, it gives CASSATSQSDTQYF. This chain connects TRBV6-5 to TRBJ2-3, with D perhaps TRBD2 (5 bases). Trimming removed 5 bases from V and 4 bases from J, with 13 bases in between. The CDR3 contains 14 residues. CDR1 is MNHEY, CDR2 SVGAGI, per germline.

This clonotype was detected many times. CDR3 in DNA: TGTGCCAGCAGCTTACACGTCGGGAGACAAACAGATACGCAGTATTTT. As protein: CASSLHVGRQTDTQYF. The chain joins TRBV11-2 to TRBJ2-3, with D possibly TRBD2 on 6 matching bases. Germline CDR1 is SGHAT and CDR2 is FQNNGV. The CDR3 has 16 amino acids. The V gene lost 2 bases and the J gene lost 3 bases, with 15 bases spanning the gap.

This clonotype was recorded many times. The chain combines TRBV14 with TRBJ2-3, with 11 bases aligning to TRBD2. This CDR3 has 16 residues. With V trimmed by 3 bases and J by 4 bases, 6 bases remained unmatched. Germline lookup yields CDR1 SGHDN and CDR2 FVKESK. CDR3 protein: CASSHLAGGPPDTQYF. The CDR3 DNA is TGTGCCAGCAGCCATTTAGCGGGAGGGCCTCCAGATACGCAGTATTTT.

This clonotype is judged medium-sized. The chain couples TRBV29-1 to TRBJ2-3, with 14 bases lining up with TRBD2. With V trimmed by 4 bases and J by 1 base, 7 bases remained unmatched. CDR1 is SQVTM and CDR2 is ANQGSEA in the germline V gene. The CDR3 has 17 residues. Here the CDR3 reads CSVAGTSGRGGTDTQYF. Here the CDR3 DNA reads TGCAGCGTTGCCGGGACTAGCGGGAGAGGGGGCACAGATACGCAGTATTTT.

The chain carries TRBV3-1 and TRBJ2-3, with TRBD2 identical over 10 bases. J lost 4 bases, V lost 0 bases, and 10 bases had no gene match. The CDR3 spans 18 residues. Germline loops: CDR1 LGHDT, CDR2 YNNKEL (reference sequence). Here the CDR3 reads CASSQDLSSGGVADTQYF. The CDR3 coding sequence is TGTGCCAGCAGCCAAGATCTCTCTAGCGGGGGAGTGGCAGATACGCAGTATTTT.

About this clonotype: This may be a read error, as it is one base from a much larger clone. CDR3 region: CASAGGITTGDTQYF. DNA for the CDR3: TGTGCTAGTGCTGGCGGGATTACGACGGGAGATACGCAGTATTTT. V usage is TRBV12-5 and J usage is TRBJ2-3; D possibly corresponds to TRBD2 (6 bases). V was clipped by 7 bases and J by 5 bases, with 19 bases between them. CDR1 and CDR2 (germline): LGHNT, FRNRAP. The CDR3 runs 15 residues. Full variable domain (missing parts from reference TRBV12-5 and TRBJ2-3): DARVTQTPRHKVTEMGQEVTMRCQPILGHNTVFWYRQTMMQGLELLAYFRNRAPLDDSGMPKDRFSAEMPDATLATLKIQPSEPRDSAVYFCASAGGITTGDTQYFGPGTRLTVL.

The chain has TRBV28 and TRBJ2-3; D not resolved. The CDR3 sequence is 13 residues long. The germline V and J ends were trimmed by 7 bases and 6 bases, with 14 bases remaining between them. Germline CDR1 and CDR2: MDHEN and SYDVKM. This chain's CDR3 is CASTSQLGDTQYF. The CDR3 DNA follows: TGTGCCAGCACCTCCCAGTTGGGGGATACGCAGTATTTT.

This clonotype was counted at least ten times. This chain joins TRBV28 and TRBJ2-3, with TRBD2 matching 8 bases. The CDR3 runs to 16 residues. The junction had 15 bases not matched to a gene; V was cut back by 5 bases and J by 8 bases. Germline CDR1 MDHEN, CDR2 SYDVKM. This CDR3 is CASSPHWASGRSTQYF. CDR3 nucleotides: TGTGCCAGCAGTCCTCATTGGGCTAGCGGGCGGAGTACGCAGTATTTT.

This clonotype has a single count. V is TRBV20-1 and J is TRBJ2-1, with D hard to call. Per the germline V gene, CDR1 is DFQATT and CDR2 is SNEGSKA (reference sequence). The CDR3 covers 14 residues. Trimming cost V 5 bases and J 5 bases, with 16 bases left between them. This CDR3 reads CSAPLASWDNEQFF. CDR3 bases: TGCAGTGCTCCCCTGGCGAGCTGGGACAATGAGCAGTTCTTC.

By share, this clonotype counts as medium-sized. Written as DNA, the CDR3 is TGTGCCAGCAGTTTATTGGGGCAGGGGACAGATACGCAGTATTTT. Translated: CASSLLGQGTDTQYF. The V and J genes are TRBV28 and TRBJ2-3; D may be TRBD1 (6 bases). Trimming shortened V by 1 base and J by 3 bases, and 11 bases separated the two germline ends. The length of the CDR3 is 15 residues. The V gene's germline CDR1 is MDHEN and CDR2 SYDVKM. Combining the CDR3 with reference TRBV28 and TRBJ2-3 gives the whole variable domain DVKVTQSSRYLVKRTGEKVFLECVQDMDHENMFWYRQDPGLGLRLIYFSYDVKMKEKGDIPEGYSVSREKKERFSLILESASTNQTSMYLCASSLLGQGTDTQYFGPGTRLTVL.

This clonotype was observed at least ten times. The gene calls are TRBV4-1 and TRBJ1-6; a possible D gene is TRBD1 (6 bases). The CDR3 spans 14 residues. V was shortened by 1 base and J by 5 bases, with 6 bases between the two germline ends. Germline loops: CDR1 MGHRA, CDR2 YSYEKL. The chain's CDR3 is CASSQGTDNSPLHF. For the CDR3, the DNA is TGCGCCAGCAGCCAAGGGACAGATAATTCACCCCTCCACTTT.

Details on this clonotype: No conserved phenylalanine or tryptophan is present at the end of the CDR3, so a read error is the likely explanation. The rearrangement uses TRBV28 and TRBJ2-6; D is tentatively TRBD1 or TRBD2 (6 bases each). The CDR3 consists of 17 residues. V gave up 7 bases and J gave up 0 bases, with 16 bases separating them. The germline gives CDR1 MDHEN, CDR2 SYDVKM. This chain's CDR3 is CASKGGTPYSGANVLTL. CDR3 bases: TGTGCCAGCAAGGGGGGCACCCCTTACTCTGGGGCCAACGTCCTGACTCTT.

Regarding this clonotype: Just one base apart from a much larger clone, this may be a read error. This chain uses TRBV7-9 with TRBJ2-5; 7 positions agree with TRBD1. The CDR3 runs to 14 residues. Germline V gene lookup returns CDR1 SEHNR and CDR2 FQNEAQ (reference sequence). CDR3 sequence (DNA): TGTGCCAACAGCTGGTCGGGACAGCAAGAGACCCAGTACTTC. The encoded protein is CANSWSGQQETQYF.

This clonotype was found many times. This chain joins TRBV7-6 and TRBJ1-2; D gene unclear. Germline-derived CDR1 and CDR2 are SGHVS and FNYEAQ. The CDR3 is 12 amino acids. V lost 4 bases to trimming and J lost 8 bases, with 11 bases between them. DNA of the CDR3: TGTGCCAGCAGCTCAACAGCCGGCGGCTACACCTTC. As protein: CASSSTAGGYTF.

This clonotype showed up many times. The CDR3 here is CASSLGRPPGHSADTQYF. Here the CDR3 DNA reads TGTGCCAGCAGCTTAGGCAGACCTCCGGGGCACAGCGCAGATACGCAGTATTTT. J is TRBJ2-3 and V is TRBV7-9; tentatively, D is TRBD1 or TRBD2 (5 bases each). Germline assignment: CDR1 SEHNR and CDR2 FQNEAQ (reference sequence). Between the trimmed V and J ends, which lost 1 base and 4 bases, there was a span of 21 bases. The CDR3 consists of 18 residues.

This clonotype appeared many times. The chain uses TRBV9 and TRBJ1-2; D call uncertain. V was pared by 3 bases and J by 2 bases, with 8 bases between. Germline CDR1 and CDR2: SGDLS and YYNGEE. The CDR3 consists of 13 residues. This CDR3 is CASSATENYGYTF. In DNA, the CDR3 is TGTGCCAGCAGCGCTACAGAGAACTATGGCTACACCTTC.